This T cell receptor (beta chain) was observed in a study of blood T cells in healthy people across ages (dated by TCRdb to 2015 to 2017). Notes on the research overall: In model experiments, template switching captured roughly one uniquely barcoded TCR beta cDNA molecule for every two T cells. Donors were grouped into four age groups: young (average 16 years), middle-aged (under 40), aged (about 60) and long-lived (approximately 78). For two donors (one aged 18 to 30 and one aged 80 or older), the study analyzed two additional independent replicas of 1 million unique cDNA reads from the same blood draw. Age-related changes in TCR beta repertoire diversity were measured in the study by deep sequencing normalized with unique cDNA molecular identifiers. To avoid experimental bias, donors of different ages were randomly spread across the sequencing lanes.

Donors were around 37 systemically healthy Caucasian individuals from Russia aged roughly 6 to 100 years. About 10 milliliters of peripheral blood were drawn from each donor into EDTA-treated Vacutainer tubes. Ficoll-Paque density-gradient centrifugation was used to isolate PBMCs, with at least 6.5 million per sample. Total RNA, at least 6 micrograms per sample, was extracted from PBMCs with Trizol reagent. For every donor, an aliquot of PBMCs went through flow cytometry to measure the percentages of naive CD45RAhigh/CD27high T cells. Libraries were made using 5' RACE. The data were produced on an Illumina HiSeq 2500. A second PCR of roughly 6 to 11 cycles was performed with a sample-barcoded 5' primer and a J-beta primer mix. A template-switch 5' adaptor carrying 12 random nucleotides introduced a unique molecular identifier onto each TCR beta cDNA molecule. At least 3 million CDR3-containing paired-end reads were obtained from each sample. First-strand cDNA was synthesized from all RNA with the Mint cDNA synthesis kit, primed by a TRBC-specific oligonucleotide. Following uracil-DNA glycosylase treatment, all cDNA underwent a first 18-cycle PCR with the universal primers M1SS and BC2_uni_R. As for the authors' bioinformatics: For normalization, 1 million high-quality reads were randomly selected from each sample, with every read carrying a distinct molecular identifier. Instead of being binned into consensus sequences, reads that shared molecular identifiers were thrown out. MiTCR, with a Q25 quality threshold and the strictest error-elimination algorithm, was used for CDR3 identification, clonotype clustering and error correction. A nonparametric unseen species model with Euler transformation was used to estimate a lower bound on total TCR beta diversity. TCRdb ran its own pipeline on the public reads, namely fastp trimming at Q25 and MiXCR clone calling, and kept in-frame beta chains. Rows with a matching CDR3 protein are joined into one entry that keeps the most common DNA and genes. TCRdb's processing, not the authors', yielded these V and J calls. The sample records hundreds of thousands of distinct CDR3 sequences, 55% to 75% of which are singletons. Over 20% of the sample is held by the ten biggest clonotypes.

Paper-wide results and their limitations: There was a strong correlation between observed TCR beta diversity and the percentage of naive T cells measured by flow cytometry. Because profiling used bulk unsorted PBMCs, naive and antigen-experienced compartments could not be compared conclusively. The CMV infection status of donors was not known, potentially confounding age-related changes in expanded clonotypes. As age increased, observed TCR beta diversity per million T cells dropped in a roughly linear way, and a significant reduction was already evident by age 40. The long-lived group showed more naive CD4+ T cells, fewer expanded clones and increased TCR diversity than the aged group, suggesting age selection. Estimates of total diversity from one million sequenced T cells were regarded as lower bounds and underestimates.

This clonotype was seen once. The target of this receptor is not known. Base qualities are not at hand, and no much larger clone is one base apart. The sequenced sample consisted of blood. This TCR derives from a man younger than 45 in good health.

The CDR3 region has the sequence CASSWPQAGNEQFF. The nucleotide sequence reads as follows: TGCGCCAGCAGCTGGCCCCAAGCGGGAAATGAGCAGTTCTTC. The chain links TRBV5-1 with TRBJ2-1, and TRBD2 matches 7 of the central bases. Based on the germline V gene, the CDR1 and CDR2 sequences are SGHRS and YFSETQ. The CDR3 runs 14 residues from the cysteine to the phenylalanine. CDR3 DNA is the only sequence kept; it has 42 bases, read in frame from the first base. V loses 3 bases at its end and J loses 7 bases; junction bases beyond the gene matches: 7.